The clone carrying this TCR beta chain has a handful of counts. Its antigen is undetermined. A universal primer site arose from template switching, and cDNA bore unique molecular identifiers. TCRdb processed the 5' RACE reads anew with MiXCR; each CDR3 protein has one entry. The sample records about 1.7 million distinct CDR3 sequences, roughly a third being singletons. Healthy Caucasians alone served as donors. These data belong to a study of identical twins. Broader study findings: Within twin pairs, the out-of-frame alpha sequences they shared showed excess low generation probability. Carriage of fewer insertions was seen in abundant cord blood beta clonotypes, whereas memory repertoires showed none.

CDR3 length: 12 residues. Germline V CDR1 and CDR2: DFQATT, SNEGSKA (reference sequence). V dropped 3 bases and J dropped 0 bases, with 5 bases sitting between them. This chain uses TRBV20-1 with TRBJ1-1; no firm D call. The clonotype comes from a newborn girl in good health. The sample taken for sequencing was cord blood. The CDR3, as DNA: TGCAGTGCTAGGCATGTGAACACTGAAGCTTTCTTT. The encoded protein is CSARHVNTEAFF.